This passage covers 3 T cell receptor beta chains from one sample sequenced in a study of cytomegalovirus exposure and HLA in healthy donors. In the PCR, 60 Vbeta and 13 Jbeta primers were used. Sequenced by immunoSEQ multiplex PCR; TCRdb stores in-frame clones only, minus some. This repertoire shows under 200,000 clones, more than 60% found once; its top ten account for about 4.4%. The specimen sequenced was PBMCs. These receptors were taken from a man between 35 and 55 years old in good health and CMV-seronegative.

V gene TRBV1 combines with J gene TRBJ2-7; TRBD1 is the table's D call and was not checked against the DNA. TRBV1 is given as a pseudogene. CDR3 size: 14 residues. The CDR3 DNA follows: TGCACCAGCAGCCCTTACCCCAGGGGCTACGAGCAGTACTTC. Encoded protein: CTSSPYPRGYEQYF.

V is TRBV5-6 and J is TRBJ1-2, with a possible D match to TRBD1 (5 bases). Germline V lookup: CDR1 SGHDT, CDR2 YYEEEE. Trimming stripped 2 bases from V and 3 bases from J, with 11 bases between. This CDR3 contains 14 residues. The CDR3 sequence is CASSFQTGYYGYTF. The CDR3 coding sequence is TGTGCCAGCAGCTTTCAAACAGGCTACTATGGCTACACCTTC.

This chain uses TRBV5-1 with TRBJ2-5; 7 positions agree with TRBD1. Germline CDR1 and CDR2: SGHRS and YFSETQ. Trimming removed 0 bases from V and 3 bases from J; junction bases left unmatched: 5. The CDR3 has 15 residues. The CDR3 sequence: CASSLEGTAKETQYF. For the CDR3, the DNA is TGCGCCAGCAGCTTGGAAGGGACAGCTAAAGAGACCCAGTACTTC. Full variable domain (rest looked up from reference TRBV5-1 and TRBJ2-5): KAGVTQTPRYLIKTRGQQVTLSCSPISGHRSVSWYQQTPGQGLQFLFEYFSETQRNKGNFPGRFSGRQFSNSRSEMNVSTLELGDSALYLCASSLEGTAKETQYFGPGTRLLVL.